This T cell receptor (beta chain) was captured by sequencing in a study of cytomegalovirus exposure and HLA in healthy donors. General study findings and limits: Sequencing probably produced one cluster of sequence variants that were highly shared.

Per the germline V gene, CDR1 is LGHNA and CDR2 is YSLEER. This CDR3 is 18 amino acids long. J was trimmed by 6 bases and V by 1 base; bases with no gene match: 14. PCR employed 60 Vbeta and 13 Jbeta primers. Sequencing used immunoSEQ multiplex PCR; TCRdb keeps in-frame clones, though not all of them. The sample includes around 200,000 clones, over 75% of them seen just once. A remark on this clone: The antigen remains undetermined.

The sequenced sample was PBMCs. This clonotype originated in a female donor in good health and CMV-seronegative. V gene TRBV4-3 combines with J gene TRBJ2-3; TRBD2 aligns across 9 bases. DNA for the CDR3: TGCGCCAGCAGCCAAGGGGTAGCGGGGGACCTTGCGGCGGATACGCAGTATTTT. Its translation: CASSQGVAGDLAADTQYF.